The present TCR beta chain was sequenced within a study of T-cell memory formation after mild COVID-19. Findings and limits, study-wide: For second-wave clones that peaked at day 37, SARS-CoV-2 specificity went unverified. Largely, contracting CD4+ clones fell within CM and EM, and contracting CD8+ clones within EMRA.

In this sample, this clonotype turned up a few times. The target antigen is unknown. Sample barcodes and UMIs were carried by the TCR alpha and TCR beta cDNA libraries that 5'RACE generated with constant-segment primers. TCRdb analysed the 5' RACE reads with MiXCR anew, one entry per CDR3 protein. Found here are 45,000 to 50,000 distinct CDR3 sequences, about 7% of them singletons; the top ten hold about 1.5%. Germline V gene data show CDR1 as SGDLS and CDR2 as YYNGEE. The CDR3 has 14 residues. The V gene lost 4 bases and the J gene lost 7 bases, with 12 bases spanning the gap. This chain joins TRBV9 and TRBJ1-6; no firm D call. Sample: PBMCs or a T cell subset sorted from them (not recorded which). The sequence was collected from a man aged 18 to 30 who had mild COVID-19 (a few samples of this study predate the infection). Cell type and time point are not known. CDR3 loop: CASSPRTTNSPLHF. DNA for the CDR3: TGTGCCAGCAGCCCTAGGACTACCAATTCACCCCTCCACTTT.